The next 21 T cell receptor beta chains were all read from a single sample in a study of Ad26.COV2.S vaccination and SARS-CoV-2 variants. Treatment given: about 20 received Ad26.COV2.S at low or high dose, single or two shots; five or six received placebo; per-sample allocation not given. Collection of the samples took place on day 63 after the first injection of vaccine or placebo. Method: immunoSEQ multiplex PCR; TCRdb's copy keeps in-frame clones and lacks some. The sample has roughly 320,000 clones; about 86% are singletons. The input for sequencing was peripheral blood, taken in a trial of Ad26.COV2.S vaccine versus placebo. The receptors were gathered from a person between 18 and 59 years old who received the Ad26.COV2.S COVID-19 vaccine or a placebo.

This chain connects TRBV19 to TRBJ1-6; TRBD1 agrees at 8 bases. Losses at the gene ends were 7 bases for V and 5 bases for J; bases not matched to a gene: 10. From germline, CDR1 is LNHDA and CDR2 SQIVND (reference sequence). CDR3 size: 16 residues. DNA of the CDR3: TGTGCCAGTACCGCCATGGACAGGGAGGATAATTCACCCCTCCACTTT. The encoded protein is CASTAMDREDNSPLHF. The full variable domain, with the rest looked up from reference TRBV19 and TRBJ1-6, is DGGITQSPKYLFRKEGQNVTLSCEQNLNHDAMYWYRQDPGQGLRLIYYSQIVNDFQKGDIAEGYSVSREKKESFPLTVTSAQKNPTAFYLCASTAMDREDNSPLHFGNGTRLTVT.

The CDR3, as DNA: TGTGCCAGTAGTAACAGGGAGGTGGAAGACACCGGGGAGCTGTTTTTT. This gives the protein CASSNREVEDTGELFF. V is TRBV19 and J is TRBJ2-2; D might be TRBD1 or TRBD2, each matching 6 bases. CDR1 and CDR2 from the germline V gene are LNHDA and SQIVND (reference sequence). The CDR3 is made up of 16 amino acids. V lost 4 bases and J 3 bases, leaving 15 bases between the germline ends.

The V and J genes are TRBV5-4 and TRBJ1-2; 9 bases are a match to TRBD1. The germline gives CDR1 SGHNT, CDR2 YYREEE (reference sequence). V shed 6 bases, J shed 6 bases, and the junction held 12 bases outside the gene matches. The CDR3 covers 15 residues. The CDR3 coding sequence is TGTGCCAGCATAACAGACAGGGGGTACGGGAATGGCTACACCTTC. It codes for CASITDRGYGNGYTF.

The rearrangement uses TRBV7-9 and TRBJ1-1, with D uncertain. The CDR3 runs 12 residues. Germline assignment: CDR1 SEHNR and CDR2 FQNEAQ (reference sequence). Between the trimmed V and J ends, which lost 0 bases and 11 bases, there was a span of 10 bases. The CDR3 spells CASSLARGSAFF. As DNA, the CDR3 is TGTGCCAGCAGCTTAGCTCGGGGTTCGGCTTTCTTT.

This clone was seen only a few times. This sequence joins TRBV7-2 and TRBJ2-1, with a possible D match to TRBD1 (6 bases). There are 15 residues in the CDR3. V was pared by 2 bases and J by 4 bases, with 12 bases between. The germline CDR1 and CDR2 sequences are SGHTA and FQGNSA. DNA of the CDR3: TGTGCCAGCAGCTTAAAGGACAGCCCTTACAATGAGCAGTTCTTC. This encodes CASSLKDSPYNEQFF. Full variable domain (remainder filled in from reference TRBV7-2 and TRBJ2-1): GAGVSQSPSNKVTEKGKDVELRCDPISGHTALYWYRQSLGQGLEFLIYFQGNSAPDKSGLPSDRFSAERTGGSVSTLTIQRTQQEDSAVYLCASSLKDSPYNEQFFGPGTRLTVL.

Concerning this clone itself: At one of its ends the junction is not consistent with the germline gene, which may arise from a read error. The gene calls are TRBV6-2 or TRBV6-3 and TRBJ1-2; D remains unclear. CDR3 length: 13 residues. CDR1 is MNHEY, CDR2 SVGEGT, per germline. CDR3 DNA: TGTGCCAGCAGTTACTCGAAAGGTCCCCGGGTCTCCTTC. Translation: CASSYSKGPRVSF.

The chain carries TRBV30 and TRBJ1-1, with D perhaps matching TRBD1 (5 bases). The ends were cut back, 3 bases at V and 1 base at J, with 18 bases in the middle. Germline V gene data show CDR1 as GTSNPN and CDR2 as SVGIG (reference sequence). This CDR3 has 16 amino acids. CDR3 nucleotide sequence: TGTGCCTGGAGGCAAAGCCCCTGGACAACGAACACTGAAGCTTTCTTT. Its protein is CAWRQSPWTTNTEAFF.

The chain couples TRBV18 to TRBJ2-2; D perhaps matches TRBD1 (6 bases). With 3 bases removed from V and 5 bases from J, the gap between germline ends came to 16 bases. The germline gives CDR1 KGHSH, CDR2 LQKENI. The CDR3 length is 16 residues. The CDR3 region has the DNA TGTGCCAGCTCACCTCAAATGACAGGCCAGACCGGGGAGCTGTTTTTT. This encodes CASSPQMTGQTGELFF.

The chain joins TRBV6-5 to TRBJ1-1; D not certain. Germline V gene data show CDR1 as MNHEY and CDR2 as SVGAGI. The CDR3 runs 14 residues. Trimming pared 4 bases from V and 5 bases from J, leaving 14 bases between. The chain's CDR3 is CASSSWVGKTEAFF. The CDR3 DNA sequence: TGTGCCAGCAGTTCCTGGGTTGGGAAGACTGAAGCTTTCTTT.

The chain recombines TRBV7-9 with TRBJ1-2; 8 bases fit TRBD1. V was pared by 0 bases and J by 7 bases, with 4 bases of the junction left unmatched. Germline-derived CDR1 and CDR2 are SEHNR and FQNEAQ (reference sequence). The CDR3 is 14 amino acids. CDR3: CASSLAMTGVGYTF. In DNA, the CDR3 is TGTGCCAGCAGCTTAGCCATGACAGGGGTTGGCTACACCTTC. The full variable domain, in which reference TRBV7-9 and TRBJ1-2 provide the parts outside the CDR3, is DTGVSQNPRHKITKRGQNVTFRCDPISEHNRLYWYRQTLGQGPEFLTYFQNEAQLEKSRLLSDRFSAERPKGSFSTLEIQRTEQGDSAMYLCASSLAMTGVGYTFGSGTRLTVV.

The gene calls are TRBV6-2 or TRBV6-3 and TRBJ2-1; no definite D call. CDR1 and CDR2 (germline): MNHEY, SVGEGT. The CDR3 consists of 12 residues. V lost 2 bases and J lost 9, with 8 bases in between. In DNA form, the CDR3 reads TGTGCCAGCAGTTACGTGGTGGGTGAGCAGTTCTTC. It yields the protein CASSYVVGEQFF.

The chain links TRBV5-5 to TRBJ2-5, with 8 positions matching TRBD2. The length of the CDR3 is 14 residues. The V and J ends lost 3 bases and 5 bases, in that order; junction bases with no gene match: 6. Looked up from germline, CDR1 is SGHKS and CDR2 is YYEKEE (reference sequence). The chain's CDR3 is CASSYQRGYETQYF. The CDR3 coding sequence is TGTGCCAGCAGCTACCAGCGGGGGTATGAGACCCAGTACTTC.

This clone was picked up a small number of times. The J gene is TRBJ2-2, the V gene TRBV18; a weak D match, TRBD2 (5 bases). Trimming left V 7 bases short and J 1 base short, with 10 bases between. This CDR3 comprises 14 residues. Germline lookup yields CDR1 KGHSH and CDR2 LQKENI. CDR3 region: CASYRTENTGELFF. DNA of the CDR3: TGTGCCAGCTACCGGACTGAGAACACCGGGGAGCTGTTTTTT. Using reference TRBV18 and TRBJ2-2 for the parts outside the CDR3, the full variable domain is NAGVMQNPRHLVRRRGQEARLRCSPMKGHSHVYWYRQLPEEGLKFMVYLQKENIIDESGMPKERFSAEFPKEGPSILRIQQVVRGDSAAYFCASYRTENTGELFFGEGSRLTVL.

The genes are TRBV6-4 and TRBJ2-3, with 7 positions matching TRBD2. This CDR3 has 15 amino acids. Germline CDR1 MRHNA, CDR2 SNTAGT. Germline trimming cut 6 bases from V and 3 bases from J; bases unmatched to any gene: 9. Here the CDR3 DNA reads TGTGCCAGCAGCGGAACTAGCGACACAACAGATACGCAGTATTTT. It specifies CASSGTSDTTDTQYF.

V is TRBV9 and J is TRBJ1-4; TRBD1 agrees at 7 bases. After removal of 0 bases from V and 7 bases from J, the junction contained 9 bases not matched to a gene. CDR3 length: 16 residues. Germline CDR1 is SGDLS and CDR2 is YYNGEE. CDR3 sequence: CASSVGVGQGVEKLFF. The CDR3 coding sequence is TGTGCCAGCAGCGTAGGCGTGGGGCAGGGGGTTGAAAAACTGTTTTTT.

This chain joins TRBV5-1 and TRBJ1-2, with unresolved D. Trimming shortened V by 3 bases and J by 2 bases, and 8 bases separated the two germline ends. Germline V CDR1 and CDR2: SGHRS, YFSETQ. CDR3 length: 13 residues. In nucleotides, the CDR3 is TGCGCCAGCAGCTCCACGGACAACTATGGCTACACCTTC. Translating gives CASSSTDNYGYTF.

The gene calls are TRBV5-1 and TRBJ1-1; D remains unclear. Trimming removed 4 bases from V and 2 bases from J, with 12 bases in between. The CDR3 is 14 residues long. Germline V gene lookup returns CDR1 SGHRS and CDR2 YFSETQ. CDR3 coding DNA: TGCGCCAGCAGCCCGAATCCAAAAAACACTGAAGCTTTCTTT. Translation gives CASSPNPKNTEAFF.

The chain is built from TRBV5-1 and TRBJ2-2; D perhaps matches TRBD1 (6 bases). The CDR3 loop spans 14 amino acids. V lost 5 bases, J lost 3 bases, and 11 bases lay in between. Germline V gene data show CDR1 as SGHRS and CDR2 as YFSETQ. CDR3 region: CASSQGMDTGELFF. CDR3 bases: TGCGCCAGCAGTCAGGGGATGGACACCGGGGAGCTGTTTTTT.

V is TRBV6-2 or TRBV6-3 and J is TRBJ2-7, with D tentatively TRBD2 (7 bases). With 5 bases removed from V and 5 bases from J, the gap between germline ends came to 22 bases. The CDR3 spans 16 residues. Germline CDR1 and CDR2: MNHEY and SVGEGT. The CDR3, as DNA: TGTGCCAGCAGTAGTTATGGGGGGGGGCCTCGGAACGAGCAGTACTTC. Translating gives CASSSYGGGPRNEQYF.

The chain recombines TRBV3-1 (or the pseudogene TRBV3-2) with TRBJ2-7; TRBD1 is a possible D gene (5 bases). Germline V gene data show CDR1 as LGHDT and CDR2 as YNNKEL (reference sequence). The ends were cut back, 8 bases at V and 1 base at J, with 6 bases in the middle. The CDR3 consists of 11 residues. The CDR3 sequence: CASDSSYEQYF. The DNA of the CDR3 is TGTGCCAGCGACAGTTCCTACGAGCAGTACTTC.

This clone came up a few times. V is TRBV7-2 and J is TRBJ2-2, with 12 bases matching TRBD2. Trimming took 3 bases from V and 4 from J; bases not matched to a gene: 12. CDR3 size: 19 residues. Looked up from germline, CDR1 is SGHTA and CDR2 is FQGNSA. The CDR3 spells CASSFGLAGGPASTGELFF. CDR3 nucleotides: TGTGCCAGCAGCTTCGGTCTAGCGGGGGGGCCGGCGAGCACCGGGGAGCTGTTTTTT.